The T cell receptor beta chain under discussion was sequenced for a study of T cell clonotyping in hematopoietic cell transplantation. The wider study: Cytoreduction preceded collection of pretransplant recipient samples.

Time point denoted: recipient sample about 28 days before transplant, after cytoreduction. Study observations and caveats: At the given depth, recipient repertoires were over 97% de novo clonotypes. CD4 and CD8 repertoire contributions could not be separated without sorting.

Using immunoSEQ multiplex PCR, the repertoire was profiled, and TCRdb retains in-frame clones only, with some absent. The sample gives some 29,000 clones, approximately 80% of which show up once; 5.5% to 8% is in the top ten. Germline CDR1 reads SGHAT; CDR2 reads FQNNGV. The V end lost 3 bases, the J end lost 5 bases, and 10 bases lay between the germline ends. CDR3 size: 13 residues. Turning to this clone: Its target is not known.

The source of this sequence is a woman aged 30 to 39 with chronic myeloid leukemia. Some clones in this sample may be carry-over from other donors' samples. Specimen: peripheral blood mononuclear cells, collected before stem cell transplant. This chain connects TRBV11-2 to TRBJ1-1; the D is unclear. CDR3 sequence reads: CASSFSLRTEAFF. Written as DNA, the CDR3 is TGTGCCAGCAGCTTTTCCTTACGGACTGAAGCTTTCTTT.